This TCR beta chain comes out of a study of blood T cells in healthy people across ages. Germline V gene data show CDR1 as SGHAT and CDR2 as FQNNGV. This CDR3 spans 15 amino acids. After removal of 1 base from V and 3 bases from J, the junction contained 4 bases not matched to a gene. The authors ran a second PCR of about 7 to 11 cycles using a sample-barcoded 5' primer and a J-beta primer mix. TCRdb reprocessed the 5' RACE reads via MiXCR and lists one record per CDR3 protein. Of approximately 600,000 distinct CDR3 sequences detected, about 54% appear once; the ten largest clones hold approximately 37%. This clonotype was seen only a few times. Russia was home to the donors, healthy Caucasian individuals aged about 6 to 100. Every donor contributed around 10 milliliters of peripheral blood by blood draw.

This sequence originates from a man in his 60s in good health. This chain links TRBV11-2 with TRBJ2-5, with 8 bases matching TRBD2. Sequenced input: blood. The CDR3 region is CASSLGRTSKETQYF. The CDR3 coding sequence is TGTGCCAGCAGCTTAGGGCGGACTAGCAAAGAGACCCAGTACTTC.